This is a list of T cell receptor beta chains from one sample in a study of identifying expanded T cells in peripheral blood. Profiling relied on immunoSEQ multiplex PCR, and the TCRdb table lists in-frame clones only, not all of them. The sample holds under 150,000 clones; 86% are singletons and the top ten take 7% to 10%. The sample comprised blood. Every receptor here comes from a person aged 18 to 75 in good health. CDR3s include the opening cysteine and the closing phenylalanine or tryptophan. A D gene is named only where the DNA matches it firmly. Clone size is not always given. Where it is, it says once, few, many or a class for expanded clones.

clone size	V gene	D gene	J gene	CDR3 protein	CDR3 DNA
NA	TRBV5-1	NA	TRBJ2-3	CASSVASGTDTQYF	TGCGCCAGCAGCGTGGCTAGCGGCACAGATACGCAGTATTTT
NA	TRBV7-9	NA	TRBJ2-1	CASSLISGLLNEQFF	TGTGCCAGCAGCTTAATCAGCGGCTTACTCAATGAGCAGTTCTTC
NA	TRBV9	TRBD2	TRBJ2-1	CASSATSGNYNEQFF	TGTGCCAGCAGCGCGACTAGCGGGAACTACAATGAGCAGTTCTTC
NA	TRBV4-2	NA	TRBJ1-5	CASRGVEDQPQHF	TGTGCCAGCAGGGGGGTCGAAGATCAGCCCCAGCATTTT
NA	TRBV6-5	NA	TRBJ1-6	CASSYSNQARDSPLHF	TGTGCCAGCAGTTACTCGAATCAGGCTCGGGATTCACCCCTCCACTTT
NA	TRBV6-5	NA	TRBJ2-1	CASSYNGVGSYNEQFF	TGTGCCAGCAGTTACAATGGTGTGGGGTCCTACAATGAGCAGTTCTTC
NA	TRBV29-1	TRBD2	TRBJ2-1	CSVPTSGGSGYNEQFF	TGCAGCGTGCCCACTAGCGGAGGTTCTGGGTACAATGAGCAGTTCTTC
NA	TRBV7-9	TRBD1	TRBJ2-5	CASRSDREETQYF	TGTGCCAGCAGATCGGACAGGGAGGAGACCCAGTACTTC
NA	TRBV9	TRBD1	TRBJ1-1	CASSTGTGVTEAFF	TGTGCCAGCAGCACCGGGACAGGGGTGACTGAAGCTTTCTTT
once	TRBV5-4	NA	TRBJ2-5	CASSFPPPDRQETQYF	TGTGCCAGCAGCTTCCCCCCCCCTGACAGGCAAGAGACCCAGTACTTC
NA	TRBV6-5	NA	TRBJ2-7	CASSRAASYEQYF	TGTGCCAGCAGTCGAGCCGCCTCCTACGAGCAGTACTTC
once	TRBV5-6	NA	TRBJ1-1	CASSFSNTEAFF	TGTGCCAGCAGCTTCTCGAACACTGAAGCTTTCTTT
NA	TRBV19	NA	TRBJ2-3	CASSPGAIDTQYF	TGTGCCAGTAGTCCGGGGGCTATAGATACGCAGTATTTT
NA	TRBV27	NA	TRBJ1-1	CASSLWGSEAFF	TGTGCCAGCAGTTTATGGGGCTCTGAAGCTTTCTTT
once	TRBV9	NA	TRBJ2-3	CASSDGWSRGVTDTQYF	TGTGCCAGCAGCGACGGGTGGAGCAGGGGGGTCACAGATACGCAGTATTTT
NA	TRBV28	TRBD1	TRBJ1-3	CASSLDRAAGNTIYF	TGTGCCAGCAGCCTCGACAGGGCTGCTGGAAACACCATATATTTT
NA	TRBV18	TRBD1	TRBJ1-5	CASSPNPFDRGSVQPQHF	TGTGCCAGCTCACCAAACCCCTTCGACAGGGGGTCGGTTCAGCCCCAGCATTTT
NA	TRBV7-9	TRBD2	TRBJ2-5	CASSLTAGGPRETQYF	TGTGCCAGCAGCTTAACAGCGGGGGGGCCGCGGGAGACCCAGTACTTC
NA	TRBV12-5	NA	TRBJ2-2	CASGSGLLNTGELFF	TGTGCTAGTGGCTCCGGACTCCTGAACACCGGGGAGCTGTTTTTT
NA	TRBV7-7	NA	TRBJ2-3	CASSPQVGGGPDTQYF	TGTGCCAGCAGCCCCCAGGTGGGAGGGGGGCCAGATACGCAGTATTTT
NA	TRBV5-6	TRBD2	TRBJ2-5	CASSLTSGGEETQYF	TGTGCCAGCAGCTTGACTAGCGGGGGTGAAGAGACCCAGTACTTC
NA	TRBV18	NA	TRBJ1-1	CASSPPRAGHTEAFF	TGTGCCAGCTCACCCCCAAGGGCAGGGCATACTGAAGCTTTCTTT
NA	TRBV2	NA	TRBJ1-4	CASISGSNNEKLFF	TGTGCCAGCATAAGCGGATCCAATAATGAAAAACTGTTTTTT
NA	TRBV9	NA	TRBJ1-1	CASSVGVGTEAFF	TGTGCCAGCAGCGTAGGTGTTGGCACTGAAGCTTTCTTT
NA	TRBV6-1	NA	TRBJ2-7	CASVDRLSSYEQYF	TGTGCCAGCGTTGACAGACTAAGCTCCTACGAGCAGTACTTC
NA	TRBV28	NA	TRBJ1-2	CASRSTADGYTF	TGTGCCAGCAGAAGCACAGCGGACGGCTACACCTTC
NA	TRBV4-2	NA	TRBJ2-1	CASSQSPEFYNEQFF	TGTGCCAGCAGCCAAAGCCCGGAGTTCTACAATGAGCAGTTCTTC
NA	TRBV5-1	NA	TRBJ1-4	CASSGGGIWEKLFF	TGCGCCAGCAGCGGGGGAGGTATATGGGAAAAACTGTTTTTT
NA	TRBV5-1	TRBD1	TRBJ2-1	CASSGGTGVYNEQFF	TGCGCCAGCAGCGGCGGGACAGGGGTATACAATGAGCAGTTCTTC
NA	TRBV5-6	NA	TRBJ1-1	CASSLQGRTEAFF	TGTGCCAGCAGCCTACAGGGAAGGACTGAAGCTTTCTTT
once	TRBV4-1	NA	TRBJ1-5	CASSQGQGFNQPQHF	TGCGCCAGCAGCCAAGGCCAGGGATTTAATCAGCCCCAGCATTTT
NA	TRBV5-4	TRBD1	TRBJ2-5	CASSPGQGETQYF	TGTGCCAGCAGCCCTGGACAGGGGGAGACCCAGTACTTC
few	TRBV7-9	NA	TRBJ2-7	CASSFGPYEQYF	TGTGCCAGCAGCTTCGGCCCCTACGAGCAGTACTTC
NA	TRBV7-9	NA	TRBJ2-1	CASSFTSGSYNEQFF	TGTGCCAGCAGCTTCACCAGCGGAAGCTACAATGAGCAGTTCTTC
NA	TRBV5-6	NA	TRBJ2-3	CASTYQGTDTQYF	TGTGCCAGCACGTATCAGGGCACAGATACGCAGTATTTT
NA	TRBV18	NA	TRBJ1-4	CASSPRTVTNEKLFF	TGTGCCAGCTCACCCAGGACAGTGACTAATGAAAAACTGTTTTTT
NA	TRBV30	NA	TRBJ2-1	CAWSESGDNNEQFF	TGTGCCTGGAGTGAAAGCGGGGACAACAATGAGCAGTTCTTC
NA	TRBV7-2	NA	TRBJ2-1	CASSRDTNSYNEQFF	TGTGCCAGCAGCCGGGACACGAACTCCTACAATGAGCAGTTCTTC
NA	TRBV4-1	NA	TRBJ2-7	CASSQDPATYEQYF	TGCGCCAGCAGCCAAGATCCAGCCACGTACGAGCAGTACTTC
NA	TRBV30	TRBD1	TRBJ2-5	CAWRQGHETQYF	TGTGCCTGGAGACAGGGGCACGAGACCCAGTACTTC
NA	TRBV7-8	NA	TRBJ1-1	CASAWGTEAFF	TGTGCCAGCGCCTGGGGGACAGAAGCTTTCTTT
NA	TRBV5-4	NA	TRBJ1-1	CASSLALGHTEAFF	TGTGCCAGCAGCTTGGCACTCGGACACACTGAAGCTTTCTTT
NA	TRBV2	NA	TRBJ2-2	CASSLTGLSNTGELFF	TGTGCCAGCAGTCTTACGGGACTGTCGAACACCGGGGAGCTGTTTTTT
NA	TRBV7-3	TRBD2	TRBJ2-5	CASSPSGGYQETQYF	TGTGCCAGCAGCCCAAGCGGGGGGTACCAAGAGACCCAGTACTTC
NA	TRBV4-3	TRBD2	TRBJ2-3	CASSQIAGVDTQYF	TGCGCCAGCAGCCAAATAGCGGGGGTCGATACGCAGTATTTT
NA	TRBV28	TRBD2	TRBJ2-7	CASIHVGLAGESYEQYF	TGTGCCAGCATCCACGTCGGTTTAGCGGGAGAGTCCTACGAGCAGTACTTC
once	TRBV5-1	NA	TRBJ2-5	CASSPDWVKETQYF	TGCGCCAGCAGCCCGGACTGGGTAAAAGAGACCCAGTACTTC
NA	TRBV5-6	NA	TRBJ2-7	CASSLIYEQYF	TGTGCCAGCAGCTTGATATACGAGCAGTACTTC
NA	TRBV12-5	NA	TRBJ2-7	CASRHEQYF	TGTGCTAGTCGTCACGAGCAGTACTTC
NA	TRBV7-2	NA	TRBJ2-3	CASSPSLDTQYF	TGTGCCAGCAGCCCCTCGTTAGATACGCAGTATTTT
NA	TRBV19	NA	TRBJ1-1	CASSPGTPIPDF	TGTGCCAGTAGTCCCGGGACACCAATTCCCGACTTT
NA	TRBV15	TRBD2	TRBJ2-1	CATSRAIGGLAGSGEQFF	TGTGCCACCAGCAGAGCGATAGGCGGACTAGCGGGATCAGGGGAGCAGTTCTTC